The 19 T cell receptor beta chains reported below all come from one sample, sequenced in a study of T cell repertoires in cytomegalovirus infection. These TCRs are of unknown antigen specificity. Each CDR3 protein is one row after TCRdb ran MiXCR on the reads. The profile shows 830,000 or so distinct CDR3 sequences, less than 35% of them singletons. The source material was cultured CD8+ T cells from PBMCs, sampled from culture after CMV antigen stimulation. The receptors shown here come from a human donor in good health (CMV status not recorded). Some clones in this sample may be carry-over from other donors' samples.

This chain connects TRBV29-1 to TRBJ1-2, with 9 nucleotides matching TRBD1. The junction had 10 bases not matched to a gene; V was cut back by 3 bases and J by 5 bases. This CDR3 is 15 amino acids long. Germline V gene sequence: CDR1 SQVTM, CDR2 ANQGSEA. For the CDR3, the DNA is TGCAGCGTTGACCGGGACAGGGACCCGCGATATGGCTACACCTTC. Its translation is CSVDRDRDPRYGYTF.

The genes are TRBV19 and TRBJ2-3, with D perhaps TRBD1 (6 bases). The CDR3 is 15 amino acids. Deletions cut 6 bases from V and 6 bases from J, with 19 bases between. Germline lookup yields CDR1 LNHDA and CDR2 SQIVND (reference sequence). The CDR3 DNA reads as TGTGCCAGTAGCGGGACAACATCATCTGGGGATACGCAGTATTTT. It yields the protein CASSGTTSSGDTQYF.

This clonotype turned up a few times. The gene calls are TRBV4-3 and TRBJ1-3; D is perhaps TRBD1 (5 bases). The germline V and J ends were trimmed by 5 bases and 4 bases, with 9 bases remaining between them. The length of the CDR3 is 13 residues. Germline CDR1 and CDR2: LGHNA and YSLEER. The CDR3 sequence is CASSGTLGNTIYF. DNA of the CDR3: TGCGCCAGCAGCGGGACTTTGGGAAACACCATATATTTT.

This clonotype appeared a few times. The gene calls are TRBV7-4 and TRBJ1-2; D call uncertain. CDR1 is SGHVT and CDR2 is SQSDAQ in the germline V gene. Trimming cost V 6 bases and J 0 bases, with 20 bases left between them. CDR3 length: 17 amino acids. The CDR3 DNA is TGTGCCAGCAGTGACGGCCACACAGCTTGGTCTAACTATGGCTACACCTTC. Protein: CASSDGHTAWSNYGYTF.

This clonotype occurred a few times. The chain has TRBV6-2 or TRBV6-3 and TRBJ1-1, with D hard to call. The CDR3 covers 12 residues. Trimming stripped 2 bases from V and 8 bases from J, with 9 bases between. Germline values: CDR1 MNHEY, CDR2 SVGEGT. The CDR3 sequence is CASSYPSPEAFF. CDR3 DNA sequence: TGTGCCAGCAGTTACCCGTCCCCGGAAGCTTTCTTT.

In this sample, this clonotype turned up a few times. The chain recombines TRBV15 with TRBJ2-7; D may be TRBD2 (5 bases). The germline CDR1 and CDR2 sequences are LNHNV and YYDKDF (reference sequence). The V end lost 3 bases, the J end lost 6 bases, and 9 bases lay between the germline ends. The CDR3 extends over 12 amino acids. The CDR3 DNA follows: TGTGCCACCAGCAGGGCTGCGGGCGAGCAGTACTTC. Amino acids: CATSRAAGEQYF.

The J gene is TRBJ2-1, the V gene TRBV24-1; 8 nucleotides agree with TRBD2. CDR3 size: 19 residues. The V gene end was trimmed by 3 bases and the J gene end by 0 bases; junction bases not matched to a gene: 12. CDR1 KGHDR and CDR2 SFDVKD come from the germline V gene. Here the CDR3 DNA reads TGTGCCACCAGTGATCCGGAGCATTTAGCGGGGTACTCCTACAATGAGCAGTTCTTC. Protein: CATSDPEHLAGYSYNEQFF.

In its sample, this clonotype was seen many times. This rearrangement joins TRBV12-3 or TRBV12-4 to TRBJ1-1; no firm D call. Deletions cut 7 bases from V and 1 base from J, with 13 bases between. The CDR3 totals 14 residues. CDR3 residues: CASTQSGENTEAFF. The CDR3 DNA reads as TGTGCCAGCACCCAATCAGGAGAGAACACTGAAGCTTTCTTT.

This clonotype was recorded once. The chain couples TRBV24-1 to TRBJ1-5, with 7 bases lining up with TRBD1. In germline, CDR1 is KGHDR, CDR2 SFDVKD. V gave up 2 bases and J gave up 0 bases; unmatched junction bases: 0. The CDR3 covers 15 residues. The CDR3 loop is CATSDSGGSNQPQHF. For the CDR3, the DNA is TGTGCCACCAGTGATTCAGGGGGTAGCAATCAGCCCCAGCATTTT.

The V call is TRBV10-1, the J call TRBJ1-5; D is undetermined. The CDR3 is made up of 12 amino acids. V lost 2 bases and J lost 8, with 7 bases in between. Germline assignment: CDR1 WNHNN and CDR2 SYGVQD (reference sequence). The CDR3 here is CASSEVGEPQHF. The DNA for the CDR3 is TGCGCCAGCAGTGAGGTGGGAGAGCCCCAGCATTTT.

This chain connects TRBV7-2 to TRBJ1-4; D ambiguous. Germline V gene data show CDR1 as SGHTA and CDR2 as FQGNSA. The CDR3 consists of 17 residues. V was pared by 2 bases and J by 6 bases, with 19 bases between. CDR3 nucleotides: TGTGCCAGCAGCTTAACCGCCCGTGAAGTTACGTATGAAAAACTGTTTTTT. It yields the protein CASSLTAREVTYEKLFF.

Points on this clonotype: This may come from a read error, since a much larger clone is one base off. The chain links TRBV19 to TRBJ1-2; 8 bases match TRBD1. This CDR3 has 13 residues. Germline V gene lookup returns CDR1 LNHDA and CDR2 SQIVND (reference sequence). The CDR3 spells CAISSGTGYGYPF. CDR3 coding DNA: TGTGCCATTTCTTCCGGGACAGGCTATGGCTACCCCTTC.

This clonotype was observed many times. The chain carries TRBV28 and TRBJ2-2; TRBD1 aligns across 8 bases. Germline V gives CDR1 MDHEN, CDR2 SYDVKM. V shed 5 bases and J 1 base; nucleotides not matched to a gene: 12. The CDR3 is 18 amino acids. CDR3 amino acids: CASSPARDRILNTGELFF. The CDR3 region has the DNA TGTGCCAGCAGTCCCGCCCGGGACAGGATACTGAACACCGGGGAGCTGTTTTTT.

This clonotype was observed a handful of times. The DNA of the CDR3 is TGTGCCAGCAGCACACAGGTGAACGAGCAGTACTTC. The encoded protein is CASSTQVNEQYF. This sequence joins TRBV7-9 and TRBJ2-7, with D possibly matching TRBD1 (5 bases). The CDR3 spans 12 residues. In germline, CDR1 is SEHNR, CDR2 FQNEAQ (reference sequence). V gave up 5 bases and J gave up 5 bases, with 10 bases separating them.

This clonotype has just a few counts. This chain joins TRBV6-1 and TRBJ2-7, with 7 bases fitting TRBD1. Germline V gives CDR1 MNHNS, CDR2 SASEGT. V shed 7 bases, J shed 5 bases, and the junction held 8 bases outside the gene matches. The CDR3 spans 13 residues. As DNA, the CDR3 is TGTGCCAGCATTAGACAGGGTCTCCACGAGCAGTACTTC. Its protein is CASIRQGLHEQYF.

The chain employs TRBV27 and TRBJ1-2, with TRBD1 as a possible D gene (5 bases). Trimming took 5 bases from V and 5 from J, leaving 24 bases between them. The CDR3 extends over 17 amino acids. Germline V gene sequence: CDR1 MNHEY, CDR2 SMNVEV (reference sequence). Here the CDR3 DNA reads TGTGCCAGCAGTCACACATTCGGGACCCTCCGGTTATATGGCTACACCTTC. This codes for CASSHTFGTLRLYGYTF.

This clonotype was counted many times. The V call is TRBV7-8, the J call TRBJ2-3; D call uncertain. This CDR3 spans 15 amino acids. The germline V gene has CDR1 SGHVS and CDR2 FQNEAQ. Trimming left V 6 bases short and J 0 bases short, with 13 bases between. The CDR3 DNA sequence: TGTGCCAGCAGATCAGGCGACTTTAGCACAGATACGCAGTATTTT. Its translation: CASRSGDFSTDTQYF.

The V gene is TRBV27, the J gene TRBJ2-1, with TRBD2 matching 9 bases. Trimming cost V 4 bases and J 2 bases; bases outside gene matches: 9. Per germline, CDR1 MNHEY and CDR2 SMNVEV (reference sequence). This CDR3 has 17 residues. The CDR3 reads CASSSIGGGAPYNEQFF. The CDR3 DNA reads TGTGCCAGCAGTTCCATTGGCGGGGGGGCCCCCTACAATGAGCAGTTCTTC.

This rearrangement joins TRBV6-1 to TRBJ1-5; the D is unclear. V lost 5 bases and J 5 bases, leaving 16 bases between the germline ends. The length of the CDR3 is 15 residues. CDR1 is MNHNS, CDR2 SASEGT, per germline. The CDR3 region has the DNA TGTGCCAGCAGTATACCTTGGGCCCCCGATCAGCCCCAGCATTTT. Protein: CASSIPWAPDQPQHF.